A single sample gave rise to the 22 T cell receptor beta chains below, sequenced in a study of tumor-infiltrating lymphocytes in primary liver carcinoma. Without any cell sorting, roughly 20-32 mg of bulk tissue yielded co-extracted RNA and DNA. TCR beta cDNA came from about 0.55 ug total RNA, primed with a constant-region primer. It was through three nested multiplex PCR rounds of slightly modified ARM-PCR that TCR beta libraries arose. Researchers ran the first two PCR rounds for roughly 11 cycles each with TRBV1-TRBV30 forward primers and a C-beta reverse primer. TCRdb reanalysed the multiplex PCR reads using MiXCR and keeps one entry per CDR3 protein. The sample holds some 120,000 distinct CDR3 sequences, 50% to 70% seen once. Material for sequencing was liver tumor tissue from sampling region 1. Specified subset: tumor region T1, superior pole. The receptors come from a woman aged 55-75 years with primary liver carcinoma and hepatitis B virus infection.

This clonotype was detected once. A junction end diverges from the germline sequence, so it may reflect a read error. The CDR3 coding sequence is TGTGCCAGCAGCCGTACTCTAGACAATGAGCACTTCTTC. As protein: CASSRTLDNEHFF. The chain has TRBV11-2 and TRBJ2-1; no clear D gene. This CDR3 is 13 amino acids long. The germline CDR1 and CDR2 sequences are SGHAT and FQNNGV.

This clonotype appeared once. One end of the junction does not line up with germline, which may come from a read error. The rearrangement uses TRBV11-2 and TRBJ2-2, with D perhaps TRBD2 (5 bases). Germline V gene lookup returns CDR1 SGHAT and CDR2 FQNNGV. The CDR3 contains 14 residues. CDR3 protein: CASSTAVGTGEPFF. The CDR3 DNA reads TGTGCCAGCAGCACAGCAGTGGGCACCGGGGAGCCGTTTTTT.

Ten or more counts support this clonotype. This chain joins TRBV6-5 and TRBJ2-3; D unresolved. This CDR3 comprises 15 residues. With 5 bases removed from V and 0 bases from J, the gap between germline ends came to 12 bases. Germline V CDR1 and CDR2: MNHEY, SVGAGI. The CDR3 DNA reads TGTGCCAGCAGTCCCGGAAGCGAGAGCACAGATACGCAGTATTTT. Amino acid sequence: CASSPGSESTDTQYF.

As regards this clonotype: The junction departs from germline at one end; a sequencing error may be responsible. The rearrangement uses TRBV11-2 and TRBJ2-7; D gene ambiguous. The CDR3 consists of 10 residues. The germline CDR1 and CDR2 sequences are SGHAT and FQNNGV. The CDR3 sequence is CASSSYEKYF. The CDR3 bases are TGTGCCAGCAGCAGCTACGAGAAGTACTTC.

This clonotype has at least ten counts. This sequence joins TRBV6-1 and TRBJ1-3, with TRBD1 matching 7 bases. Germline V gene data show CDR1 as MNHNS and CDR2 as SASEGT. Trimming cost V 2 bases and J 0 bases; bases outside gene matches: 7. The CDR3 covers 17 residues. The CDR3 nucleotides read TGTGCCAGCAGTGAATGGGCAGGGGACAGCTCTGGAAACACCATATATTTT. Translation gives CASSEWAGDSSGNTIYF.

Turning to this clonotype: A much larger clone sits a single nucleotide away, making a read error possible. The gene calls are TRBV10-1 and TRBJ2-1; 7 bases match TRBD2. This CDR3 is 15 amino acids long. CDR1 is WNHNN, CDR2 SYGVQD, per germline (reference sequence). CDR3 in amino acids: CASRVAGAGYNELFF. The CDR3 DNA sequence: TGCGCCAGCAGGGTTGCGGGAGCCGGGTACAATGAGCTGTTCTTC.

As concerns this clonotype: Germline is not matched at one junction end, which may reflect a read error. This sequence joins TRBV11-1 and TRBJ1-1; perhaps TRBD1 as D (6 bases). The CDR3 is 14 amino acids. The germline V gene has CDR1 SGHAT and CDR2 FQDESV (reference sequence). The CDR3 protein is CASSLGRGGDKAFF. CDR3 coding DNA: TGTGCCAGCAGCTTAGGAAGAGGGGGAGATAAAGCTTTCTTC.

This clonotype was counted at least ten times. The chain combines TRBV29-1 with TRBJ2-7, with 11 bases fitting TRBD1. The CDR3 extends over 13 amino acids. CDR1 is SQVTM and CDR2 is ANQGSEA in the germline V gene. V lost 4 bases to trimming and J lost 6 bases; unmatched junction nucleotides: 5. The CDR3 DNA is TGCAGCGTTGCTAAGGACAGGGGGCTCGAGCAGTACTTC. Its protein is CSVAKDRGLEQYF.

In this sample, this clonotype turned up a few times. The genes are TRBV6-5 and TRBJ2-2; TRBD1 might be the D (5 bases). Trimming pared 7 bases from V and 5 bases from J, leaving 23 bases between. The germline CDR1 and CDR2 sequences are MNHEY and SVGAGI. The CDR3 has 17 amino acids. The CDR3 coding sequence is TGTGCCAGCAACTCCTTATATGGGGTAAAGGGGACCGGGGAGCTGTTTTTT. Translation: CASNSLYGVKGTGELFF.

For this clonotype: A junction end diverges from the germline sequence, so it may reflect a read error. The chain is built from TRBV5-1 and TRBJ2-2, with 7 bases that match TRBD1. The CDR3 spans 17 residues. The germline V gene has CDR1 SGHRS and CDR2 YFSETQ. CDR3 protein: CASSLALRTGPTGEPFF. In nucleotides, the CDR3 is TGTGCCAGCAGCTTGGCGCTGCGGACAGGCCCCACCGGGGAGCCGTTTTTT.

This clonotype was seen ten or more times. At one boundary the junction diverges from the germline segment, which might be a read error. The chain carries TRBV12-5 and TRBJ2-1, with TRBD1 identical over 9 bases. Germline CDR1 and CDR2: LGHNT and FRNRAP. CDR3 length: 17 residues. CDR3 sequence reads: CASAAPGQGTLYSEQFF. CDR3 nucleotides: TGTGCTAGTGCCGCACCGGGACAGGGTACACTCTACAGTGAGCAGTTCTTC.

This clonotype was seen a few times. At one of its ends the junction is not consistent with the germline gene, which may arise from a read error. The chain carries TRBV11-2 and TRBJ2-3; maybe TRBD2 (6 bases). There are 14 residues in the CDR3. Germline assignment: CDR1 SGHAT and CDR2 FQNNGV. CDR3 in amino acids: CASSPGLPADAQYF. The CDR3 coding sequence is TGTGCCAGCAGCCCCGGACTACCCGCAGATGCGCAGTACTTT.

As regards this clonotype: At one end the junction does not follow the germline gene, possibly because of a read error. The chain recombines TRBV6-1 with TRBJ2-7; TRBD2 might be the D (6 bases). This CDR3 has 13 residues. Germline CDR1 MNHNS, CDR2 SASEGT. The DNA of the CDR3 is TGTGCCAGCAGATTAGCGGAGGAATACGAACAGTACTTC. The encoded protein is CASRLAEEYEQYF.

Note on this clonotype: A much larger clone differs from this one at a single base, so this may be a read error. The V call is TRBV6-1, the J call TRBJ2-3; D is ambiguous. Germline CDR1 and CDR2: MNHNS and SASEGT. The CDR3 runs to 12 residues. The CDR3 loop is CASSERWDTLYF. The CDR3 DNA follows: TGTGCCAGCAGTGAAAGGTGGGATACGCTGTATTTT.

Turning to this clonotype: A much larger clone differs by one base, so this may be a read error. The chain links TRBV6-2 or TRBV6-3 to TRBJ2-1; 7 nucleotides match TRBD2. Germline lookup yields CDR1 MNHEY and CDR2 SVGEGT. The CDR3 runs to 16 residues. J was trimmed by 12 bases and V by 2 bases; bases with no gene match: 16. The chain's CDR3 is CASSYDLPAGPVGQFF. The CDR3 DNA sequence: TGTGCCAGCAGTTACGATCTTCCAGCGGGGCCGGTGGGGCAGTTCTTC.

Concerning this clonotype itself: Relative to the germline gene, one junction end is altered; a read error may explain this. V is TRBV11-2 and J is TRBJ2-3, with D hard to call. CDR3 size: 14 residues. Germline lookup yields CDR1 SGHAT and CDR2 FQNNGV. In DNA, the CDR3 is TGCGCCAGCAGCCATCGGTCTGGCACAGATACGCAGTATTTT. This gives the protein CASSHRSGTDTQYF.

The sample holds many counts of this clonotype. The chain combines TRBV12-3 or TRBV12-4 with TRBJ2-3, with 8 bases lining up with TRBD1. The CDR3 loop spans 15 amino acids. The junction had 3 bases not matched to a gene; V was cut back by 3 bases and J by 1 base. The chain's CDR3 is CASSFSGGRTDTQYF. Here the CDR3 DNA reads TGTGCCAGCAGTTTTTCAGGGGGCCGCACAGATACGCAGTATTTT.

This clonotype was counted at least ten times. The chain is built from TRBV11-2 and TRBJ2-3, with D perhaps TRBD2 (5 bases). In germline, CDR1 is SGHAT, CDR2 FQNNGV. Trimming took off 5 bases at V and 5 bases at J, with 11 bases between the two ends. The CDR3 has 13 residues. CDR3 loop: CASSKRLLDTQYF. In DNA, the CDR3 is TGTGCCAGCAGCAAGAGACTACTAGATACGCAGTATTTT.

With regard to this clonotype: The junction differs from germline at one of its ends, possibly a read error. The gene calls are TRBV5-5 and TRBJ1-6; tentatively, D is TRBD1 (6 bases). The germline V gene encodes CDR1 SGHKS and CDR2 YYEKEE (reference sequence). The CDR3 covers 15 residues. This CDR3 is CASSLWGGDNSRLHF. CDR3 nucleotides: TGTGCCAGCAGCTTGTGGGGGGGCGACAATTCACGCCTCCACTTT. Looking up the rest from reference TRBV5-5 and TRBJ1-6 gives the full variable domain: DAGVTQSPTHLIKTRGQQVTLRCSPISGHKSVSWYQQVLGQGPQFIFQYYEKEERGRGNFPDRFSARQFPNYSSELNVNALLLGDSALYLCASSLWGGDNSRLHFGNGTRLTVT.

This clonotype was recorded at least ten times. The chain recombines TRBV6-5 with TRBJ1-5; TRBD1 aligns across 7 bases. From germline, CDR1 is MNHEY and CDR2 SVGAGI. After removal of 6 bases from V and 0 bases from J, the junction contained 5 bases not matched to a gene. There are 15 residues in the CDR3. Written as DNA, the CDR3 is TGTGCCAGCAGCAGGGGGTTTAATAGCAATCAGCCCCAGCATTTT. As protein: CASSRGFNSNQPQHF.

With respect to this clonotype: This sequence may be a read error, since a much larger clone differs from it by one base. This chain uses TRBV6-5 with TRBJ2-5, with D perhaps TRBD1 (6 bases). The germline V gene encodes CDR1 MNHEY and CDR2 SVGAGI. The CDR3 has 13 residues. CDR3 DNA sequence: TGTACCAGCAGTTACAAGGGGGTACAGACCCAGTACTTC. It specifies CTSSYKGVQTQYF.

The chain carries TRBV28 and TRBJ2-1; D ambiguous. The germline V gene has CDR1 MDHEN and CDR2 SYDVKM. The CDR3 runs to 15 residues. Between the trimmed V and J ends, which lost 2 bases and 4 bases, there was a span of 12 bases. The CDR3 DNA reads as TGTGCCAGCAGTTTAGTTTCTCAGGATTACAATGAGCAGTTCTTC. Amino acids: CASSLVSQDYNEQFF. The variable domain in full, completed from reference TRBV28 and TRBJ2-1, reads DVKVTQSSRYLVKRTGEKVFLECVQDMDHENMFWYRQDPGLGLRLIYFSYDVKMKEKGDIPEGYSVSREKKERFSLILESASTNQTSMYLCASSLVSQDYNEQFFGPGTRLTVL.